The 2 T cell receptor beta chains reported below all come from one sample, sequenced in a study of cytomegalovirus exposure and HLA in healthy donors. The PCR used 60 Vbeta and 13 Jbeta primers. The method was immunoSEQ multiplex PCR; TCRdb's version includes in-frame clones alone and lacks a portion of them. There are 60,000 to 70,000 clones in the sample; 65% to 85% occur only once, and roughly 3% lies in the top ten. Sample: PBMCs. Receptors were obtained from a woman in her twenties or thirties in good health and CMV-seronegative.

The V gene is TRBV2, the J gene TRBJ2-5; TRBD2 aligns across 7 bases. The V segment lost 3 bases and the J segment 0 bases; nucleotides outside the gene matches: 7. CDR3 length equals 16 residues. The germline V gene has CDR1 SNHLY and CDR2 FYNNEI. CDR3 sequence: CASSDYLLADQETQYF. The DNA of the CDR3 is TGTGCCAGCAGTGATTATCTGCTAGCGGACCAAGAGACCCAGTACTTC.

This clone has a single count. The chain couples TRBV14 to TRBJ2-5; D possibly corresponds to TRBD2 (6 bases). Trimming shortened V by 4 bases and J by 1 base, and 13 bases separated the two germline ends. The germline V gene encodes CDR1 SGHDN and CDR2 FVKESK. This CDR3 contains 15 residues. The CDR3 reads CASSPWGVGQETQYF. The CDR3 DNA reads TGTGCCAGCAGCCCCTGGGGGGTGGGCCAAGAGACCCAGTACTTC.